This T cell receptor (beta chain) was captured by sequencing in a study of T cells in Graves' hyperthyroidism and ophthalmopathy. Study-wide points: From stable hyperthyroidism, ophthalmopathy was separated by a 13 V-J model. Clonotypes that were expanded in thyroid above 0.001 mostly appeared in blood too.

The CDR3 has 13 amino acids. Germline V gene sequence: CDR1 SGHNT, CDR2 YENEEA. Using RNA transcripts as the source, TCR beta CDR3 regions were amplified. RT-PCR in the first round (using the HTBI primer set) targeted the TCR CDR3. TCRdb reprocessed the multiplex PCR reads via MiXCR and lists one record per CDR3 protein. Here the sample spans a few hundred thousand distinct CDR3 sequences, about a sixth being singletons. As regards this clonotype: Its cognate antigen is unknown. At one end the junction does not follow the germline gene, possibly because of a read error.

This TCR came from a woman aged 25 to 45 with Graves' hyperthyroidism. The specimen sequenced was blood. The rearrangement links TRBV11-3 to TRBJ1-1; no reliable D call. The CDR3 is CASSLYPNAEAFF. In DNA, the CDR3 is TGTGCCAGCAGCTTATACCCGAACGCTGAAGCTTTCTTT.